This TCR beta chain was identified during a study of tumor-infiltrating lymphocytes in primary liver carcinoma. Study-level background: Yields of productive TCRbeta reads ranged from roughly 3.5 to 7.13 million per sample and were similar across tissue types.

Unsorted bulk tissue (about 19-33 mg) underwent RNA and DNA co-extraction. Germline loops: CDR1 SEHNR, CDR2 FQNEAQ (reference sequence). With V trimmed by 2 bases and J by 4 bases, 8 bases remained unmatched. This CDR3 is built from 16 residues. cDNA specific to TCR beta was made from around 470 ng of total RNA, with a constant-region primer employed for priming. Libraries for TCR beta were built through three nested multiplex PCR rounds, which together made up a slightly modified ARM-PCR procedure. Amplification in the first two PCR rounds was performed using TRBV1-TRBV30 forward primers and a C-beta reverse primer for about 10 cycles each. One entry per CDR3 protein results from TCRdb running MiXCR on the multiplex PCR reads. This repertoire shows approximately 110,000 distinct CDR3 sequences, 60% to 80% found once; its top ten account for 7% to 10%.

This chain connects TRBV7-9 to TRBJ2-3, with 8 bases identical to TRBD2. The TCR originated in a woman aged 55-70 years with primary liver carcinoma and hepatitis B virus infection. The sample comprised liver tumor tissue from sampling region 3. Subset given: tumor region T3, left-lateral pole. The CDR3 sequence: CASSLYGRADADTQYF. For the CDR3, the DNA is TGTGCCAGCAGCTTATACGGGAGGGCCGACGCAGATACGCAGTATTTT.